Sequencing of this TCR beta chain was carried out in a study of cytomegalovirus exposure and HLA in healthy donors (dated 2017 in TCRdb). Regarding the study in general: In an earlier analysis of approximately 500 of the donors, roughly 300 Gb of sequence data and 90 million to 120 million unique TCR beta sequences from 180 million or so T cells were reported. About 310 gigabases of sequencing data and tens of millions of unique TCR sequences were included in an early release covering 500 to 750 HLA-typed donors. Of the roughly 400 genotyped donors, 65% to 90% fell in the genetic ancestry cluster associated with self-reported Caucasian donors. The study aimed to test whether cataloging public T cell receptors could reveal signatures of past pathogen exposure. The T cell repertoires of around 670 subjects were profiled by immunosequencing and related to cytomegalovirus serostatus. A separate validation cohort of roughly 130 different subjects was used in addition to the approximately 700-subject first cohort. High-throughput TCR immunosequencing, statistical association of individual TCRs with disease status, and machine learning were combined to predict cytomegalovirus infection status. A later analysis re-analyzed previously published TCR beta repertoires from about 730 donors and added high-resolution HLA genotyping to study TCR occurrence patterns. In the later analysis, no new phenotypic data were used to find candidate immune exposures; instead, reliance was placed on TCR beta sequences and their occurrence across donors. To decide whether each TCR beta V gene segment behaved as functional or pseudogenic, an earlier analysis of some 570 of the donors relied on high-throughput TCR beta sequencing. Alongside the repertoire data, information on donor age, sex, ethnicity and CMV serostatus was compiled. A later genetic analysis used genome-wide SNP genotypes for 398 of the 666 donors, treating that subset as a discovery cohort. Every repertoire in the discovery cohort had been generated on one and the same sequencing platform. Class I and class II HLA loci were covered by the typing at four-digit resolution. Typing coverage varied by locus: roughly 620-640 donors for A, B, C, DRB1 and DQB1; some 520 for DQA1; over 600 for DPA1; roughly 450 for DPB1. Roughly 5 DR-DQ haplotypes were handled as single units for association and clustering, since linkage in the cohort was strong. Among 350 to 400 genotyped donors of the cohort, an average of roughly 240,000 unique TCR beta nucleotide sequences were sequenced per donor, around 18% of them non-productive. Overall study outcomes, separate from this receptor: A cluster of highly shared sequence variants was judged likely to represent a technical artifact of the sequencing pipeline. Strong co-occurrence of HLA alleles, especially DR and DQ, made assigning TCR associations to individual alleles difficult. The earlier analysis of some 540 of the donors excluded 15 to 20 rarely observed V segments, including chromosome 9 orphons, because counts were too low. Only TCR beta chains were sequenced in this cohort, and the absence of alpha or paired-chain data limited detectable features. In vitro tests confirmed that a few of the cytomegalovirus-associated TCR beta chains recognize cytomegalovirus antigens. Correlated functional status among segregating V segments might be attributable to linkage disequilibrium, but an unknown experimental factor could not be ruled out. Most CMV-associated TCR beta chains appeared to be HLA-restricted in a later analysis, and the HLA associations seemed to be driven largely by CMV exposure. An association between a missense DCLRE1C variant and V-gene and J-gene trimming of TCR beta chains was found in a later genetic analysis and replicated in an independent cohort. In an earlier analysis of 587 of the donors, most TCR beta V segments appeared in productive rearrangements about 87% or about 30% of the time, broadly matching IMGT annotations. A later analysis reported that several top co-occurrence clusters appeared linked to parvovirus B19, influenza, CMV and Epstein-Barr virus. The study gave a list of over 150 TCR beta chains associated with cytomegalovirus. Compared with equally common non-associated chains, HLA-associated TCR beta chains in a later analysis were more clonally expanded and had lower generation probabilities. Specific HLA alleles were associated with some 15,000 TCR beta sequences at a false discovery rate of 0.05 in a later analysis. Roughly uniform sequencing depth across donors was assumed in presence/absence analyses, although this assumption may not hold. A further reported finding was that TCR beta sequences accurately predicted the HLA-A and HLA-B alleles for most subjects in the first cohort. According to a later analysis, TCR association rates differed among HLA loci, with DRB1 alleles showing the most associated TCRs and HLA-C alleles showing the fewest. Because some donors lacked HLA typing at each locus, the association tests relied only on the typed subset. The only immune exposure information available for the cohort was CMV serostatus. The classifier was reported to diagnose cytomegalovirus status with high specificity and sensitivity in both the original and validation cohorts. It was suggested by the authors that the approach could potentially be generalized to other disease states and immunological phenotypes. While some public TCRs were present in many individuals, most TCR sequences turned up only very rarely across donors. According to a later genetic analysis, donors in an Asian-associated ancestry cluster had fewer N-insertions in productive TCRs than the approximately 650-donor mean.

Libraries were prepared through the immunoSEQ multiplex PCR assay. For the multiplex PCR, a mixture combining 60 forward primers for TCR Vbeta segments and 13 reverse primers for TCR Jbeta segments was used. The CDR3 region of rearranged TCR beta genes was amplified from genomic DNA with a multiplex PCR assay. Amplified TCR beta libraries were sequenced as 87-base-pair reads on the Illumina HiSeq System. Per the source publication's procedure: In a later analysis, approximately 74 million unique TCR beta chains were counted across the roughly 610 repertoires, and approximately 11 million of these chains were shared by at least two donors. A nearest-neighbor algorithm error-corrected the raw reads and collapsed the reads into unique sequences, merging closely related sequences to remove PCR and sequencing errors. V, D and J gene segments were assigned by aligning CDR3 sequences to IMGT reference sequences. For a sequence to be retained, at least a six-nucleotide match to both a V gene segment and a J gene segment was required. Rearrangements were classified as productive when the CDR3 lacked stop codons and remained in frame with V and J, and all other rearrangements were classified as non-productive. Following IMGT convention, CDR3 was defined as the stretch from the second conserved V-encoded cysteine up to the conserved J-encoded phenylalanine. The earlier analysis of about 590 of the donors excluded sequences that lacked an unambiguous match to a single V gene segment. An earlier analysis of 587 of the donors called V segments functional above 56.7% productive rearrangements and segregating when the between-donor standard deviation exceeded 5%. A statistical classification framework was built for diagnosing cytomegalovirus status from the catalog of TCR beta chain sequences. In a later analysis, V and J genes were assigned by comparing TCR nucleotide sequences against IMGT/GENE-DB human TR gene sequences. Using the TCRdist pipeline, a later analysis assigned CDR3 sequences along with most-parsimonious VDJ recombination scenarios. In a later analysis, each TCR beta chain was defined by its CDR3 amino acid sequence together with its V-gene family, and reads without a unique V-gene family were excluded. In a later analysis, nearly 600 highly shared, low-generation-probability nucleotide sequences were removed to address suspected cross-contamination and a sequencing artifact. In a later analysis, a clonal expansion index was calculated for each public chain from normalized within-repertoire ranks of inferred template counts. A later analysis computed generation probabilities with a VDJ recombination model fitted to out-of-frame rearrangements, and checked the results against IGoR. Hypergeometric tests were used in a later analysis to score TCR-TCR, TCR-HLA and TCR-CMV co-occurrence, with a repertoire-size bias correction applied to the TCR pairs. To estimate false discovery rates, a later analysis permuted the HLA or CMV assignments 20 times. In a later analysis, co-occurring TCRs were grouped using DBSCAN, with TCRdist sequence similarity added in when clustering inside HLA-allele-positive subsets. Repertoires with fewer than 30,000 or more than 120,000 public chains were left out of co-occurrence clustering, as were four to six repertoires with anomalous nucleotide sharing. In TCRdb, the immuneACCESS table is reduced to in-frame sequences with V and J assigned. These tables do not hold every clone; where another copy was compared, an unresolved V gene accounts for under half, and the others remain unexplained. The DNA was the basis for D and trimming; V, J and clone size are from that table. The sample table holds a few hundred thousand clones, of which over 80% were seen once. Together, the top ten hold 9.5% to 13% of the sample.

Remarks on this clone: The antigen it binds to is not known. No quality values exist for individual bases; no much larger clone is one base distant.

The cohort was made up of 666 healthy bone marrow donors. At the time of sampling, all cohort members were nominally healthy, though unrecorded immune exposures were likely present. The donor tested CMV seropositive, placing the donor among the 310 or so seropositive members of the cohort. Every donor gave a peripheral blood sample, and the peripheral blood mononuclear cells from that sample were used for TCR beta sequencing. The Qiagen DNeasy Blood Extraction Kit was used to extract genomic DNA from the blood cell samples. The sequenced material came from PBMCs. This receptor was taken from a woman in her forties or fifties in good health and CMV-seropositive.

The nucleotide sequence reads as follows: TGTGCCAGCAGCTTGGGAGCTTGGAACACTGAAGCTTTCTTT. Translated, this is CASSLGAWNTEAFF. The chain employs TRBV7-9 and TRBJ1-1; the D gene cannot be resolved reliably. Relative to germline, V is 3 bases shorter and J is 1 base shorter, with 9 bases between their ends. For CDR1 and CDR2, the germline V gene (reference sequence) lists SEHNR and FQNEAQ. Spanning cysteine to phenylalanine, the CDR3 consists of 14 amino acids. Here the CDR3 DNA is all that survives: 42 bases in frame from base 1.